Listed below are T cell receptor beta chains from one sample, sequenced in a study of siplizumab effects on memory and regulatory T cells. Clones were read by immunoSEQ multiplex PCR, and TCRdb kept only the in-frame ones, dropping some. The data show some 100,000 clones, around 95% seen once. The sequencing sample was made of Tregs sorted from blood. Every receptor here comes from a human donor in good health. Each CDR3 is given with its conserved first and last residue. A D gene is named only where the DNA matches it firmly. Only some rows state a clone size, as once, few, many or a class for expanded clones.

j_gene,v_gene,abundance,d_gene,CDR3aa,CDR3nt
TRBJ2-7,TRBV28,.,TRBD2,CATTSSGTYEQYF,TGTGCCACCACCTCAAGCGGGACCTACGAGCAGTACTTC
TRBJ2-7,TRBV19,.,TRBD2,CASSISGGREQYF,TGTGCCAGTAGTATCAGCGGGGGGCGAGAGCAGTACTTC
TRBJ2-5,TRBV12-1,once,.,CASSLAGVKTQYF,TGTGCCAGCAGCTTAGCAGGGGTAAAGACCCAGTACTTC
TRBJ1-1,TRBV7-2,.,.,CASSLAGYTEAFF,TGTGCCAGCAGCTTAGCGGGTTACACTGAAGCTTTCTTT
TRBJ1-5,TRBV5-1,.,.,CASRIDFGPQHF,TGCGCCAGCAGGATTGATTTCGGGCCCCAGCATTTT
TRBJ1-5,TRBV15,.,.,CATSRGERDQPQHF,TGTGCCACCAGTCGGGGGGAAAGGGATCAGCCCCAGCATTTT
TRBJ1-6,TRBV7-2,.,.,CASSLSIQAPLHF,TGTGCCAGCAGCTTATCAATCCAGGCGCCCCTCCACTTT
TRBJ1-1,TRBV7-9,.,TRBD1,CASSPQGVGTEAFF,TGTGCCAGCAGCCCACAGGGGGTCGGCACTGAAGCTTTCTTT
TRBJ2-7,TRBV11-1,.,TRBD2,CASSESPGLGYEQYF,TGTGCCAGCAGCGAGTCCCCGGGACTAGGCTACGAGCAGTACTTC
TRBJ2-1,TRBV19,.,.,CASFPTTLTPYNEQFF,TGTGCCAGTTTCCCGACTACACTAACCCCATACAATGAGCAGTTCTTC
TRBJ1-1,TRBV19,.,.,CASRKQTEVKTEAFF,TGTGCCAGTAGAAAACAGACAGAAGTAAAGACTGAAGCTTTCTTT
TRBJ2-1,TRBV28,.,TRBD2,CASSSWLGGGRETYNEQFF,TGTGCCAGCAGTTCTTGGCTGGGGGGCGGGAGGGAAACCTACAATGAGCAGTTCTTC
TRBJ2-5,TRBV28,.,TRBD2,CASSRDYLGEQYF,TGTGCCAGCAGTCGGGACTACCTCGGAGAGCAGTACTTC
TRBJ1-4,TRBV5-1,.,TRBD1,CASSWETGTNEKLFF,TGCGCCAGCAGCTGGGAGACAGGGACTAATGAAAAACTGTTTTTT
TRBJ1-4,TRBV18,.,.,CASSIEDEKLFF,TGTGCCAGCTCAATAGAAGATGAAAAACTGTTTTTT
TRBJ1-3,TRBV19,.,TRBD1,CASSARTGVDTIYF,TGTGCCAGTAGTGCGCGGACAGGGGTTGACACCATATATTTT